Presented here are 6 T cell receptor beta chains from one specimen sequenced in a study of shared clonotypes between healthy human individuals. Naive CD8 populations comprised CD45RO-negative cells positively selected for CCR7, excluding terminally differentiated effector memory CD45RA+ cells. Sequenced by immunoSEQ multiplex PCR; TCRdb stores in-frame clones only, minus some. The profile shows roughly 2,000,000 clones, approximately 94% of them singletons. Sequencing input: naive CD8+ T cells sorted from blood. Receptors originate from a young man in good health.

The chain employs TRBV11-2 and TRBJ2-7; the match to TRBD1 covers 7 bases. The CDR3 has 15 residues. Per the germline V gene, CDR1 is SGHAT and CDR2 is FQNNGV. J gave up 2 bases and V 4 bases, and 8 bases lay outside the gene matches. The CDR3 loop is CASSSGTVDTYEQYF. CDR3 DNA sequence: TGTGCCAGCAGCTCCGGGACAGTGGACACCTACGAGCAGTACTTC.

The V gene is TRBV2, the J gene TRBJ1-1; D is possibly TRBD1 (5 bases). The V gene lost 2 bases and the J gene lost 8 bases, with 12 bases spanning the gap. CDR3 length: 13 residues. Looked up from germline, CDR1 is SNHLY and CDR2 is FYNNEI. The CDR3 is CASSEFGGGEAFF. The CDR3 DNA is TGTGCCAGCAGTGAATTTGGGGGTGGGGAAGCTTTCTTT.

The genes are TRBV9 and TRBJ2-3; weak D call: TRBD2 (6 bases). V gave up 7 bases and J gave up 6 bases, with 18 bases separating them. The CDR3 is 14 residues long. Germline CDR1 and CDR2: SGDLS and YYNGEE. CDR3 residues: CASRRWREDDTQYF. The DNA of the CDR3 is TGTGCCAGCCGCCGGTGGAGGGAAGATGATACGCAGTATTTT.

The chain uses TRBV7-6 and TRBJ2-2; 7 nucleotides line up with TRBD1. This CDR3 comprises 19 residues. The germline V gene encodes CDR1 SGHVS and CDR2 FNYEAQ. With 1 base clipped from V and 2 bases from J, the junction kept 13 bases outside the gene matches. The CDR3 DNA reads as TGTGCCAGCAGCTTAGTGGGGGACAGTTTCCGTGTTAACACCGGGGAGCTGTTTTTT. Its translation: CASSLVGDSFRVNTGELFF.

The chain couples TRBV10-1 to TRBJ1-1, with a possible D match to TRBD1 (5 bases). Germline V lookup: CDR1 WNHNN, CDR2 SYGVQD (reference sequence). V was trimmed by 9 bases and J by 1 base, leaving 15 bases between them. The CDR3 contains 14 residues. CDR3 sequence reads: CARRGRGQNTEAFF. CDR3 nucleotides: TGCGCCAGACGAGGGAGGGGTCAGAACACTGAAGCTTTCTTT.

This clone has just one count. CDR3 residues: CASSQVTGRSNYGYTF. The CDR3 nucleotides read TGTGCCAGCAGCCAAGTTACCGGCCGGTCTAACTATGGCTACACCTTC. V is TRBV14 and J is TRBJ1-2; D ambiguous. CDR1 and CDR2 (germline): SGHDN, FVKESK. The CDR3 has 16 residues. Trimming cost V 1 base and J 0 bases, with 12 bases left between them.